This TCR beta chain was captured by sequencing in a study of T-cell reconstitution after alpha-beta-depleted transplantation in children. This clonotype was detected only a few times. Germline V gives CDR1 SGHAT, CDR2 FQNNGV. The CDR3 is 15 residues long. Trimming cost V 3 bases and J 1 base, with 11 bases left between them. It was with unique molecular identifiers that the TCRbeta library was prepared. TCRdb fed the PCR reads into MiXCR, producing one record per CDR3 protein. The table has just over 350,000 distinct CDR3 sequences, roughly 13% seen once. The TCR was taken from a human donor who donated a stem cell graft to a child with Fanconi anemia. The chain employs TRBV11-2 and TRBJ2-3, with D uncertain. The sample here was PBMCs, taken from the stem cell graft. In DNA form, the CDR3 reads TGTGCCAGCAGCTTGGTAACCTCGGGCACAGATACGCAGTATTTT. It codes for CASSLVTSGTDTQYF.